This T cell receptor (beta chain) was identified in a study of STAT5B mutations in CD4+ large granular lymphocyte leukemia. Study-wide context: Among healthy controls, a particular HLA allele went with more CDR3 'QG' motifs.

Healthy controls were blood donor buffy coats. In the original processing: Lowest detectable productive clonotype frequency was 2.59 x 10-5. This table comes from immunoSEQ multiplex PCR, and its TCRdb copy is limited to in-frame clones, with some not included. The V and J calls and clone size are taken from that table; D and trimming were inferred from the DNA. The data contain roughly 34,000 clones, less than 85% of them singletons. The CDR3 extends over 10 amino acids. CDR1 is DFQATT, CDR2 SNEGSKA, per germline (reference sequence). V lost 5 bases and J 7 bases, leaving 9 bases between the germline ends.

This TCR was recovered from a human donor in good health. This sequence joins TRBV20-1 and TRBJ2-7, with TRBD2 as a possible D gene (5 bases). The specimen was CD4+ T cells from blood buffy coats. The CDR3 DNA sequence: TGCAGTGCTCCTTCGGGGGAGCAGTACTTC. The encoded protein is CSAPSGEQYF.